This T cell receptor (beta chain) was sequenced in a study of shared clonotypes between healthy human individuals (dated by TCRdb to 2018 to 2020). Notes on the research overall: The cohort comprised two women and a few men aged 18 to 49 years. To estimate repertoire size and how much clonotype sharing occurs between individuals, the study deeply sequenced the blood TCR repertoires of several healthy adults. Libraries were prepared and TCR repertoires were sequenced by different laboratories using diverse techniques, in order to increase sequencing depth and limit assay-specific biases. Each donor's leukapheresis produced roughly between roughly 0.85 and 9.5 billion PBMCs. For each donor, three plates each were used for CD4 naive and CD4 memory, two plates were used for CD8 naive, and one plate was used for CD8 memory.

TCR CDR3 regions were amplified from genomic DNA by multiplex PCR using the deep immunoSEQ assay. Genomic DNA extracted from each cell subset was distributed evenly over all wells of several immunoSEQ 96-well plates, and each plate served as one replicate. Each replicate PCR for sorted subsets received roughly 200 ng genomic DNA, equal to tens of thousands of T cell genomes. Purified libraries were quantified with a Qubit 3.0 fluorometer, sized on a Bioanalyzer 2100, and re-quantified with the KAPA Library Quantification kit. Every immunoSEQ 96-well plate was sequenced on a dedicated single-read 150-cycle Illumina NextSeq 550 flow cell. Processing in the source paper ran as follows. Because the immunoSEQ output included only junctional sequences and no quality scores, the filtering could not be the same as the filtering used for full-length reads. Sequences were annotated with PyIR, a Python wrapper for IgBLAST v1.9, and V/J genes and CDR3 were assigned using IMGT germline references. Reads were filtered out if the reads had weak V/J assignments (E-value above 1e-6), no CDR3, stop codons, out-of-frame junctions, or ambiguous translated residues. V3J clonotypes were defined by identical inferred V gene, J gene, and CDR3 amino acid sequence. To compute the percentage overlap between repertoires, the number of shared unique clonotypes was divided by the size of the smaller repertoire. RTK rarefaction, the Chao1 estimator, and Recon v2.1 estimates of unobserved clonotypes were used to assess repertoire richness. For all TCRbeta clonotypes obtained by the gDNA method from a handful of donors, generation probabilities were computed with OLGA. Held by TCRdb, this immuneACCESS table contains in-frame sequences only and omits some clones. Under half of the omission traces to an unresolved V gene where checked; the cause of the rest is unknown. That table gives V, J and clone size, and the DNA gave D and trimming. The sample contains around 700,000 clones, 55% to 75% of them found a single time. The top ten constitute under 2% of the sample.

This clone showed up many times. Its antigen is still unknown. Base qualities are not at hand, and no much larger clone is one base apart. Trimming leaves V shorter by 0 bases and J shorter by 8 bases, with the junction holding 11 bases beyond the gene matches. Including the terminal cysteine and phenylalanine, the CDR3 comprises 16 residues. Only the CDR3 DNA stays, 48 bases, in frame from base 1. According to the germline V gene, CDR1 reads MNHEY and CDR2 reads SVGAGI. What the work shows at the level of the full study, not this receptor alone: Based on pairwise subsampling, the degree of clonotype sharing among donors was expected to be affected by sequencing depth. Estimated clonotype richness was generally larger for naive than for memory subsets. Roughly 5.2% of naive CD4, 3% to 3.5% of naive CD8, 2.3% of memory CD4, and over 0.35% of memory CD8 clonotypes were shared across several donors. Sampling was limited to blood, and TCR repertoires in tissue likely differ from TCR repertoires in blood. Because the study included only a small number of donors, the genetic and exposure-history diversity represented was limited. Rarefaction of sorted-subset datasets indicated incomplete sequencing despite the large sequencing depth. Compared with non-shared clonotypes, the clonotypes found in all four sorted-subset donors had higher generation probabilities.

The donors were healthy, HIV-negative adults with no recently reported acute infections or vaccinations. All donors were Caucasian adults living in Nashville, Tennessee, USA. CD4+ T cells were enriched through magnetic negative selection, after which naive cells were positively selected on CD45RA and the remaining negative fraction served as the memory subset. Blood was obtained by leukapheresis, after which PBMCs were separated by Ficoll-Histopaque density gradient centrifugation and cryopreserved in liquid nitrogen vapor phase. Analytical flow cytometry was used to check the purity and quantity of every magnetically sorted T cell population. From each sorted fraction, genomic DNA was isolated and quantified by UV absorbance on a Nanodrop 2000c.

Input material: memory CD4+ T cells sorted from blood. The sample's cell subset or site label, decoded: CD45RA-negative fraction. This TCR was sampled from a woman aged 25 to 39 in good health. Recombination joined TRBV6-5 with TRBJ1-2, with 8 bases matching TRBD1. CDR3 reads: CASSYSTTGGDGGYTF. The nucleotide sequence reads as follows: TGTGCCAGCAGTTACTCGACAACAGGGGGGGACGGCGGCTACACCTTC.